The present TCR beta chain was sequenced within a study of cytomegalovirus exposure and HLA in healthy donors. Only in-frame clones appear in the TCRdb table, and some are missing; sequencing was by immunoSEQ multiplex PCR. The table shows approximately 59,000 clones, with 93% occurring only once. Germline CDR1 reads SGHDT; CDR2 reads YYEEEE. The CDR3 has 13 amino acids. V shed 6 bases, J shed 6 bases, and the junction held 8 bases outside the gene matches. The origin of this receptor is a young woman in good health and CMV-seropositive. The rearrangement uses TRBV5-6 and TRBJ1-2, with 7 bases matching TRBD1. The sample taken for sequencing was PBMCs. CDR3 in amino acids: CASIPQGGDGYTF. The CDR3 nucleotides are TGTGCCAGCATCCCTCAGGGGGGCGATGGCTACACCTTC.